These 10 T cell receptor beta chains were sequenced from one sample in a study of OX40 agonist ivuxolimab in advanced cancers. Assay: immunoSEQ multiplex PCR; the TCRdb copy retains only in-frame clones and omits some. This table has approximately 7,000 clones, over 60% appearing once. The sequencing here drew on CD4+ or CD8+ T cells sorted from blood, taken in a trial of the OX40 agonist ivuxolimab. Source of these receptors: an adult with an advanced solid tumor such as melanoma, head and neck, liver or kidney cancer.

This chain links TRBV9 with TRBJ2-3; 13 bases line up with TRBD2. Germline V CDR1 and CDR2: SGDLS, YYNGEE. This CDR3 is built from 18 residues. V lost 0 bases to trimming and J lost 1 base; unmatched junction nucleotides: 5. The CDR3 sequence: CASSVAGTSGTRTDTQYF. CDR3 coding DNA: TGTGCCAGCAGCGTAGCTGGGACTAGCGGGACCCGCACAGATACGCAGTATTTT.

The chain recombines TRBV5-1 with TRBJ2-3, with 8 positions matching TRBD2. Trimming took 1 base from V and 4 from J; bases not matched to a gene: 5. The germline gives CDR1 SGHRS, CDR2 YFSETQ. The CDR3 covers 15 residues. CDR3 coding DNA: TGCGCCAGCAGCTTGAGCAGCGGGGGAGCAGATACGCAGTATTTT. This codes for CASSLSSGGADTQYF.

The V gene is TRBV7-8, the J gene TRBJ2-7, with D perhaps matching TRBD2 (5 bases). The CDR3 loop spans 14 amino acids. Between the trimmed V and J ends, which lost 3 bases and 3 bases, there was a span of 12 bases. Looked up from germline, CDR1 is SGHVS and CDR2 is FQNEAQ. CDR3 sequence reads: CASSFVGLFYEQYF. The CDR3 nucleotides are TGTGCCAGCAGCTTCGTAGGACTGTTCTACGAGCAGTACTTC.

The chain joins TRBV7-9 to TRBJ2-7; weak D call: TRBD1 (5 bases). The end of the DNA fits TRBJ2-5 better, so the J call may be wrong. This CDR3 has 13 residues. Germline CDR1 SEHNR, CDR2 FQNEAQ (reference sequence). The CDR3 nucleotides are TGTGCCAGCAGCTTTGTCAGGGAAGAGACCCAGTACTTC. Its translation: CASSFVREETQYF.

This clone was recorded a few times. CDR3 sequence (DNA): TGTGCCAGCAGTTTATACCAGGAGGCGAGGGATGAGCAGTTCTTC. The encoded protein is CASSLYQEARDEQFF. The chain combines TRBV28 with TRBJ2-1; D possibly corresponds to TRBD2 (5 bases). V shed 1 base and J shed 8 bases, with 15 bases lying between them. From germline, CDR1 is MDHEN and CDR2 SYDVKM. This CDR3 spans 15 amino acids.

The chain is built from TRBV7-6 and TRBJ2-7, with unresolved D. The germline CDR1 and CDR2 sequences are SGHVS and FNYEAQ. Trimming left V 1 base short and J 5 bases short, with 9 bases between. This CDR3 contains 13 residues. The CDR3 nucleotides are TGTGCCAGCAGCTTAGAAGACGAGGACGAGCAGTACTTC. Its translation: CASSLEDEDEQYF.

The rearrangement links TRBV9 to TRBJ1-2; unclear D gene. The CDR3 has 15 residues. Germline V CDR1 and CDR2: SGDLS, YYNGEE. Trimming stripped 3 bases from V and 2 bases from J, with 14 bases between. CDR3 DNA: TGTGCCAGCAGCGGGGTAGGGTTTGGGAACTATGGCTACACCTTC. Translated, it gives CASSGVGFGNYGYTF.

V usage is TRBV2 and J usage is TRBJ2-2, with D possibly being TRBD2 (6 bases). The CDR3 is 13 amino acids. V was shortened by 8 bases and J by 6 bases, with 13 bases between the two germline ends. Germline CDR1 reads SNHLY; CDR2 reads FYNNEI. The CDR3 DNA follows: TGTGCCAGCGAGGCGGGATGGCCCGGGGAGCTGTTTTTT. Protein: CASEAGWPGELFF.

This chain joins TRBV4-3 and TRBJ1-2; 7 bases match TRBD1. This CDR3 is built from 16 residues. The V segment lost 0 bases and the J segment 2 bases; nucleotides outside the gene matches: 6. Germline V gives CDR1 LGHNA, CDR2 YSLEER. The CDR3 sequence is CASSQDWGDRNYGYTF. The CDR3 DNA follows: TGCGCCAGCAGCCAAGATTGGGGGGACAGAAACTATGGCTACACCTTC.

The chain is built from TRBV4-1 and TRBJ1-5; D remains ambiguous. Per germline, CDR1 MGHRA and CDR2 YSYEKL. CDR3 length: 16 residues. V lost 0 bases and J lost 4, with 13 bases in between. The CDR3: CASSQELRQYNQPQHF. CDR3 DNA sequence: TGCGCCAGCAGCCAAGAGCTGAGGCAGTATAATCAGCCCCAGCATTTT.